These 2 T cell receptor beta chains originate from one sample sequenced in a study of cytomegalovirus exposure and HLA in healthy donors. 60 Vbeta and 13 Jbeta primers were used in PCR. Profiling relied on immunoSEQ multiplex PCR, and the TCRdb table lists in-frame clones only, not all of them. The repertoire has roughly 170,000 clones, about three quarters of them found once; the top ten carry approximately 1.5%. Sequencing was done on a sample of PBMCs. Receptors originate from a woman between 25 and 40 years old in good health and CMV-seropositive.

The gene calls are TRBV27 and TRBJ2-3, with 11 nucleotides matching TRBD2. This CDR3 contains 15 residues. Losses at the gene ends were 6 bases for V and 0 bases for J; bases not matched to a gene: 2. Germline lookup yields CDR1 MNHEY and CDR2 SMNVEV (reference sequence). The CDR3 DNA reads TGTGCCAGCAGCCGGACTAGCGGGAGCACAGATACGCAGTATTTT. Encoded protein: CASSRTSGSTDTQYF.

The V gene is TRBV5-4, the J gene TRBJ2-5; D perhaps matches TRBD1 (6 bases). The CDR3 has 14 residues. V lost 5 bases, J lost 0 bases, and 11 bases lay in between. Germline V CDR1 and CDR2: SGHNT, YYREEE (reference sequence). CDR3 nucleotides: TGTGCCAGCAGAGGGGACACCTACCAAGAGACCCAGTACTTC. This codes for CASRGDTYQETQYF.